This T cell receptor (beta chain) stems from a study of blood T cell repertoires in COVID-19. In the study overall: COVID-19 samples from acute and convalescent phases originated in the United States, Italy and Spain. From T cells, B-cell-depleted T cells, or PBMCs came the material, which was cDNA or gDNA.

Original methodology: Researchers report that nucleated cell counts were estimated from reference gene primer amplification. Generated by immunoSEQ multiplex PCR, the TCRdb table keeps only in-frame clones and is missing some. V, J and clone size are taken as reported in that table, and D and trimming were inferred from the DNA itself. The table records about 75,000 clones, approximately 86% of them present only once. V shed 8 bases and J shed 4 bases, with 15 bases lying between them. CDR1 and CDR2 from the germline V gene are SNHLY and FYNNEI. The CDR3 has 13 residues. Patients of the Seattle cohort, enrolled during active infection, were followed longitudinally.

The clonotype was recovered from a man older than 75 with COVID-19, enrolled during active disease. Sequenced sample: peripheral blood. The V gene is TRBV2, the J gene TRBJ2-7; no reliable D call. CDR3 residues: CASARQVGYEQYF. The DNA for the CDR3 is TGTGCCAGCGCCCGCCAGGTTGGTTACGAGCAGTACTTC. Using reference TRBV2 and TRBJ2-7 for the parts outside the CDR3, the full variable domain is EPEVTQTPSHQVTQMGQEVILRCVPISNHLYFYWYRQILGQKVEFLVSFYNNEISEKSEIFDDQFSVERPDGSNFTLKIRSTKLEDSAMYFCASARQVGYEQYFGPGTRLTVT.